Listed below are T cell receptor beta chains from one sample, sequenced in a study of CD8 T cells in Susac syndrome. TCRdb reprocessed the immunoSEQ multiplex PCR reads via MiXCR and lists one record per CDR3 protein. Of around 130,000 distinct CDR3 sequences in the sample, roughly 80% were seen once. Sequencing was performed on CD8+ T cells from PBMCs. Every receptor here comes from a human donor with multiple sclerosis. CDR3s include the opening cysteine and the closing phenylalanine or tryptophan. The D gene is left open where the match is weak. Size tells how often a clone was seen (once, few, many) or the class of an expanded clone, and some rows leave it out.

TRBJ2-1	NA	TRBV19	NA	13	TGTGCCAGTAGTATAGTGCCGGGCAATGAGCAGTTCTTC	CASSIVPGNEQFF
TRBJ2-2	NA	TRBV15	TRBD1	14	TGTGCCACCAGCGGGACAGCGAACACCGGGGAGCTGTTTTTT	CATSGTANTGELFF
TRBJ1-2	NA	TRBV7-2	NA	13	TGTGCCAGCAGCTCGACCCTAAACTATGGCTACACCTTC	CASSSTLNYGYTF
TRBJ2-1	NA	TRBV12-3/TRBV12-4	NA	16	TGTGCCAGCAGTAGCCTGGCGCGCGCAACTTACAATGAGCAGTTCTTC	CASSSLARATYNEQFF
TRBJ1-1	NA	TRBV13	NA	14	TGTGCCAGCAGCTTTGGTCGGCCGGGGTTGTCGACTTTCTTT	CASSFGRPGLSTFF
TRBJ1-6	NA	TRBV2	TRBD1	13	TGTGCCAGAAGGGACAGGGGTGATTCACCCCTCCACTTT	CARRDRGDSPLHF
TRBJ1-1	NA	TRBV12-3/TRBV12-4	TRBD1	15	TGTGCCAGCAGATGGACAGGGACATTGAACACTGAAGCTTTCTTT	CASRWTGTLNTEAFF
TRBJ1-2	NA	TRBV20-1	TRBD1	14	TGCAGTGCTAGACACAGGGGGATGAACTATGGCTACACCTTC	CSARHRGMNYGYTF
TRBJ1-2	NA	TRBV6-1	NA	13	TGTGCCAGCAGTAAAGGGACACTAGATGGCTACACCTTC	CASSKGTLDGYTF
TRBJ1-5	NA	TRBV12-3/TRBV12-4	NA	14	TGTGCCAGCAGCCCCCTAAATAGCAATCAGCCCCAGCATTTT	CASSPLNSNQPQHF
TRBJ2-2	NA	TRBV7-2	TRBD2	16	TGTGCCAGCAGCTTAGAGTCTAGCGGCTACACCGGGGAGCTGTTTTTT	CASSLESSGYTGELFF
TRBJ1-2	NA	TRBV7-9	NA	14	TGTGCCAGCAGCGAAGCCGGGACGGCCTATGGCTACACCTTC	CASSEAGTAYGYTF
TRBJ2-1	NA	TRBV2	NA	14	TGTGCCAGCGAATCTCTACTCTGGTCGGGTGAGCAGTTCTTC	CASESLLWSGEQFF
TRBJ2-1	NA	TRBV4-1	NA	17	TGCGCCAGCAGCCAAGGTATGGCTTTCGGGCCCTACAATGAGCAGTTCTTC	CASSQGMAFGPYNEQFF
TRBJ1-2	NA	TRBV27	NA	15	TGTGCCAGCAGTACCTCTCCTGGAGCGGCGGGAGGCTACACCTTC	CASSTSPGAAGGYTF
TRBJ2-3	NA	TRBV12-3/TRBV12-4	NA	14	TGTGCCAGCAGTTCGGGGGGCCGCACAGATACGCAGTATTTT	CASSSGGRTDTQYF
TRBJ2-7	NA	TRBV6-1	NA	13	TGTGCCAGCAGGCAGGGAATGGGTTACGAGCAGTACTTC	CASRQGMGYEQYF
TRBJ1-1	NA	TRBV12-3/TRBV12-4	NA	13	TGTGCCAGCAGTCCCGGCCGGTACACTGAAGCTTTCTTT	CASSPGRYTEAFF
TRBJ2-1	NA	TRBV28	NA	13	TGTGCCAGCCGGAAGGGTTCCTACAATGAGCAGTTCTTC	CASRKGSYNEQFF
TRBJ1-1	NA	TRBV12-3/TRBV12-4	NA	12	TGTGCCAGCAGTCTCAGGGTCGCTGAAGCTTTCTTT	CASSLRVAEAFF
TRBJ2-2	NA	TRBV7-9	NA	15	TGTGCCAGCAGCTTGACGGGAATGAACACCGGGGAGCTGTTTTTT	CASSLTGMNTGELFF
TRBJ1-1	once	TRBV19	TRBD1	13	TGTGCCAGTTTCAAGACAGGGAGGACTGAAGCTTTCTTT	CASFKTGRTEAFF
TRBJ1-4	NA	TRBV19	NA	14	TGTGCCAGTAGTCCTTTTGTCGGGGGTGAAAAACTGTTTTTT	CASSPFVGGEKLFF
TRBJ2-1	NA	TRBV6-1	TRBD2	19	TGTGCCAGCAGTGAAGGAGGGCGGGGGACCGTAGCAACCTACAATGAGCAGTTCTTC	CASSEGGRGTVATYNEQFF
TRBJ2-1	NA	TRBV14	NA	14	TGTGCCAGCAGCCAAGAGAGCTCCTACAATGAGCAGTTCTTC	CASSQESSYNEQFF
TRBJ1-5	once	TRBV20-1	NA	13	TGCAGTGCTCTCGGTAGGAAGTATCAGCCCCAGCATTTT	CSALGRKYQPQHF
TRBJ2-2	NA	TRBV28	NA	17	TGTGCCAGCAAACTGCCATATCAGGGCCCGAACACCGGGGAGCTGTTTTTT	CASKLPYQGPNTGELFF
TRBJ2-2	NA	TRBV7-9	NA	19	TGTGCCAGCAGCTTAGCGGGCGAAGGACAGACTTACAACACCGGGGAGCTGTTTTTT	CASSLAGEGQTYNTGELFF
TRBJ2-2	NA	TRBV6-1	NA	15	TGTGCCAGCGGGGGGGACAGGAAGAACACCGGGGAGCTGTTTTTT	CASGGDRKNTGELFF
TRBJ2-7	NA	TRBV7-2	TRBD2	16	TGTGCCAGCAGCCCCCCTACGTGGGGGGGTTCCTACGAGCAGTACTTC	CASSPPTWGGSYEQYF
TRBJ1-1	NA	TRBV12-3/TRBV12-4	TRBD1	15	TGTGCCAGCAGTTTCAAGACAGGGAATGGAGGAGAAGCTTTCTTT	CASSFKTGNGGEAFF
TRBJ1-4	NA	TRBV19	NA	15	TGTGCCAGTAGTGAAGGAGGGCAGGGAAATGAAAAACTGTTTTTT	CASSEGGQGNEKLFF
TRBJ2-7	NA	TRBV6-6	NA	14	TGTGCCAGCTGTTACTCGGGCAGGGATGGCGAGCAGTACTTC	CASCYSGRDGEQYF
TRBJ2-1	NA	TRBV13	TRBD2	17	TGTGCCAGCAGCTTAGGACTAGCGGGCAGCTCCTACAATGAGCAGTTCTTC	CASSLGLAGSSYNEQFF
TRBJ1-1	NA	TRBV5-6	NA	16	TGTGCCAGCAGCCTTACCCCGGACAGCCTGAACACTGAAGCTTTCTTT	CASSLTPDSLNTEAFF
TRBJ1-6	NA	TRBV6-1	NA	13	TGTGCCAGCCAGGACAGTGAGAATTCACCCCTCCACTTT	CASQDSENSPLHF
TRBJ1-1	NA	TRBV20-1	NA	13	TGCAGTGCTACAGGAGAGGGAGGGCCCGAAGCTTTCTTT	CSATGEGGPEAFF
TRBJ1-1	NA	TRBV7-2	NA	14	TGTGCCAGCAGCTTGCCTAGGTTCGGCACTGAAGCTTTCTTT	CASSLPRFGTEAFF
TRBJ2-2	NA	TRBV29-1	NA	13	TGCAGCGTTACCCCCGCTAACACCGGGGAGCTGTTTTTT	CSVTPANTGELFF
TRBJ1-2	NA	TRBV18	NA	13	TGTGCCAGCTCACCACAGGGTGCAGATGGCTACACCTTC	CASSPQGADGYTF
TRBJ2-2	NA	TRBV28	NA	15	TGTGCCAGCAGTTTAGCCAGGGGGGGAACCGGGGAGCTGTTTTTT	CASSLARGGTGELFF
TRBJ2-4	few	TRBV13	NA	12	TGTGCCAGCAGCCCGGACGAGAGGTCCCAGTACTTC	CASSPDERSQYF
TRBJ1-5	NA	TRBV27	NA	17	TGTGCCAGCACCTCGAATGGGTACCGGCCATTTGATCAGCCCCAGCATTTT	CASTSNGYRPFDQPQHF
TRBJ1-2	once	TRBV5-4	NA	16	TGTGCCAGCAGCTTGGAAGGAGAGGGTGCTAACTATGGCTACACCTTC	CASSLEGEGANYGYTF
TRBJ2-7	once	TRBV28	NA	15	TGTGCCAGCAGCCCACCGAGGGGTCCAATTTACGAGCAGTACTTC	CASSPPRGPIYEQYF
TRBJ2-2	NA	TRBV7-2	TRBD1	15	TGTGCCAGCAGCTCCCGAGACAGGGGCACCGGGGAGCTGTTTTTT	CASSSRDRGTGELFF